The TCR beta chain described here comes from a study of shared clonotypes between healthy human individuals. The ends were cut back, 4 bases at V and 10 bases at J, with 21 bases in the middle. Germline values: CDR1 SEHNR, CDR2 FQNEAQ (reference sequence). This CDR3 region has 15 residues. Sequenced by immunoSEQ multiplex PCR; TCRdb stores in-frame clones only, minus some. The data show hundreds of thousands of clones, approximately 96% seen once. Notes on the study in general: Depth was large, yet rarefaction showed that sorted-subset sequencing was incomplete.

This clone was observed a single time. Its target is unknown. The naive CD8 population came from CD45RO-negative cells selected for CCR7, without terminally differentiated effector memory CD45RA+ cells. The origin of this receptor is a woman in her twenties or thirties in good health. The V call is TRBV7-9, the J call TRBJ2-3; TRBD1 might be the D (6 bases). The specimen sequenced was naive CD8+ T cells sorted from blood. The CDR3 DNA reads TGTGCCAGCAGCTCGACGGGTGGGGGCAGGCGGGCGCAGTATTTT. Amino acids: CASSSTGGGRRAQYF.